This entry lists 16 T cell receptor beta chains sequenced from one sample in a study of blood T cell repertoires in COVID-19. Assay: immunoSEQ multiplex PCR; the TCRdb copy retains only in-frame clones and omits some. The data show 200,000 to 250,000 clones, with nearly 90% seen just once and roughly 12% held by the top ten. The specimen was peripheral blood. The source of these receptors is a woman younger than 35 who had recovered from COVID-19.

V usage is TRBV11-2 and J usage is TRBJ2-7; TRBD1 aligns across 8 bases. The ends lost 5 bases at V and 4 bases at J; junction bases unmatched: 7. Germline loops: CDR1 SGHAT, CDR2 FQNNGV. This CDR3 spans 14 amino acids. The CDR3 protein is CASSPGTGGYEQYF. Here the CDR3 DNA reads TGTGCCAGCAGCCCGGGGACAGGAGGATACGAGCAGTACTTC.

J is TRBJ2-1 and V is TRBV6-2 or TRBV6-3, with TRBD2 matching 12 bases. This CDR3 contains 16 residues. CDR1 and CDR2 from the germline V gene are MNHEY and SVGEGT. Losses at the gene ends were 2 bases for V and 10 bases for J; bases not matched to a gene: 9. The DNA for the CDR3 is TGTGCCAGCAGTTACGGCCTAGCGGGAGGGCCCGGAGAGCAGTTCTTC. It codes for CASSYGLAGGPGEQFF.

This clone was seen only once. V gene TRBV7-3 combines with J gene TRBJ2-1; 13 positions agree with TRBD2. Trimming removed 5 bases from V and 8 bases from J; junction bases left unmatched: 6. Germline V CDR1 and CDR2: SGHTA, FQGTGA. The CDR3 contains 15 residues. CDR3 coding DNA: TGTGCCAGCAGCCAAGGGACTAGCGGGATAGATGAGCAGTTCTTC. Protein sequence: CASSQGTSGIDEQFF.

The chain joins TRBV29-1 to TRBJ2-4, with 10 bases that match TRBD1. V shed 6 bases and J 1 base; nucleotides not matched to a gene: 9. This CDR3 has 16 residues. The germline V gene encodes CDR1 SQVTM and CDR2 ANQGSEA. The CDR3 coding sequence is TGCAGCGTCCCGGACAGGGGGAGTGAGGCCAAAAACATTCAGTACTTC. Amino acid sequence: CSVPDRGSEAKNIQYF.

The chain recombines TRBV6-2 or TRBV6-3 with TRBJ2-1, with 11 nucleotides matching TRBD1. The trim removed 5 bases at V and 2 bases at J, leaving 8 bases unmatched. CDR1 and CDR2 from the germline V gene are MNHEY and SVGEGT. CDR3 length equals 17 residues. CDR3 loop: CASSNPGTGGPYNEQFF. CDR3 nucleotide sequence: TGTGCCAGCAGTAACCCTGGGACAGGGGGACCCTACAATGAGCAGTTCTTC.

This clone was found once. This chain joins TRBV7-9 and TRBJ2-1; D might be TRBD2 (5 bases). The CDR3 is 12 residues long. The V gene's germline CDR1 is SEHNR and CDR2 FQNEAQ (reference sequence). The V gene lost 5 bases and the J gene lost 8 bases, with 10 bases spanning the gap. The CDR3 DNA reads TGTGCCAGCAGCGTCTACGGGGATGAGCAGTTCTTC. Encoded protein: CASSVYGDEQFF.

The CDR3 protein is CASSTTGTSGADTQYF. DNA of the CDR3: TGCGCCAGCAGCACCACCGGGACTAGCGGTGCAGATACGCAGTATTTT. The chain combines TRBV4-3 with TRBJ2-3, with 11 positions matching TRBD2. CDR3 length: 16 residues. Germline V gene data show CDR1 as LGHNA and CDR2 as YSLEER. V lost 5 bases and J lost 4; bases outside the gene matches: 8.

The V and J genes are TRBV11-2 and TRBJ1-2; D gene ambiguous. The CDR3 covers 14 residues. Per germline, CDR1 SGHAT and CDR2 FQNNGV. V lost 5 bases, J lost 4 bases, and 14 bases lay in between. The CDR3 nucleotides are TGTGCCAGCAGCCGAGACTCTGGTAGCTATGGCTACACCTTC. Protein sequence: CASSRDSGSYGYTF.

The chain combines TRBV6-5 with TRBJ2-7; D possibly corresponds to TRBD1 (5 bases). V was cut by 0 bases and J by 2 bases, with 8 bases left in between. CDR1 MNHEY and CDR2 SVGAGI come from the germline V gene. This CDR3 region has 14 residues. Here the CDR3 reads CASSYSKGTYEQYF. The DNA of the CDR3 is TGTGCCAGCAGTTACTCGAAGGGGACCTACGAGCAGTACTTC.

This clone has more than one count but fewer than ten. V usage is TRBV4-3 and J usage is TRBJ1-3; 7 bases match TRBD1. Germline CDR1 and CDR2: LGHNA and YSLEER. The CDR3 runs 17 residues. Losses at the gene ends were 0 bases for V and 0 bases for J; bases not matched to a gene: 5. In nucleotides, the CDR3 is TGCGCCAGCAGCCAAGATAGTTACAGGGGCTCTGGAAACACCATATATTTT. It is translated as CASSQDSYRGSGNTIYF.

The chain carries TRBV10-1 and TRBJ1-1, with a possible D match to TRBD1 (5 bases). Germline-derived CDR1 and CDR2 are WNHNN and SYGVQD (reference sequence). This CDR3 has 13 residues. V shed 4 bases and J shed 6 bases, with 12 bases lying between them. CDR3 nucleotides: TGCGCCAGCAGTGTGGTTAAAGGGGCTGAAGCTTTCTTT. This encodes CASSVVKGAEAFF.

V is TRBV14 and J is TRBJ1-1, with no clear D. Germline V gives CDR1 SGHDN, CDR2 FVKESK. The CDR3 has 14 residues. V was pared by 8 bases and J by 0 bases, with 13 bases between. CDR3 nucleotide sequence: TGTGCCAGCCACCACGGGAACATGAACACTGAAGCTTTCTTT. This codes for CASHHGNMNTEAFF.

The chain couples TRBV5-1 to TRBJ2-1; the match to TRBD2 covers 9 bases. V lost 2 bases, J lost 10 bases, and 7 bases stayed unmatched. The germline V gene has CDR1 SGHRS and CDR2 YFSETQ. This CDR3 is built from 14 residues. The CDR3 here is CASSFLGTSNEQFF. The CDR3 nucleotides read TGCGCCAGCAGCTTTCTCGGGACTAGCAACGAGCAGTTCTTC.

This rearrangement joins TRBV4-1 to TRBJ2-3, with 9 positions matching TRBD2. CDR1 and CDR2 (germline): MGHRA, YSYEKL. V lost 1 base, J lost 3 bases, and 5 bases stayed unmatched. CDR3 size: 16 residues. The chain's CDR3 is CASSQALAGPTDTQYF. CDR3 bases: TGCGCCAGCAGCCAAGCCCTAGCGGGACCGACAGATACGCAGTATTTT.

The rearrangement uses TRBV27 and TRBJ2-7; possible D gene TRBD1, 5 bases. The CDR3 is made up of 15 amino acids. Trimming left V 5 bases short and J 0 bases short, with 14 bases between. Germline assignment: CDR1 MNHEY and CDR2 SMNVEV (reference sequence). The CDR3 DNA reads TGTGCCAGCAGTCTTGACAGAAGCAGCTCCTACGAGCAGTACTTC. Protein: CASSLDRSSSYEQYF.

The gene calls are TRBV24-1 and TRBJ1-2, with 7 bases that match TRBD1. The CDR3 contains 14 residues. Germline lookup yields CDR1 KGHDR and CDR2 SFDVKD. V was pared by 3 bases and J by 8 bases, with 8 bases of the junction left unmatched. The CDR3 spells CATSDPRDRIGYTF. The DNA for the CDR3 is TGTGCCACCAGTGATCCTCGGGACAGAATCGGCTACACCTTC.